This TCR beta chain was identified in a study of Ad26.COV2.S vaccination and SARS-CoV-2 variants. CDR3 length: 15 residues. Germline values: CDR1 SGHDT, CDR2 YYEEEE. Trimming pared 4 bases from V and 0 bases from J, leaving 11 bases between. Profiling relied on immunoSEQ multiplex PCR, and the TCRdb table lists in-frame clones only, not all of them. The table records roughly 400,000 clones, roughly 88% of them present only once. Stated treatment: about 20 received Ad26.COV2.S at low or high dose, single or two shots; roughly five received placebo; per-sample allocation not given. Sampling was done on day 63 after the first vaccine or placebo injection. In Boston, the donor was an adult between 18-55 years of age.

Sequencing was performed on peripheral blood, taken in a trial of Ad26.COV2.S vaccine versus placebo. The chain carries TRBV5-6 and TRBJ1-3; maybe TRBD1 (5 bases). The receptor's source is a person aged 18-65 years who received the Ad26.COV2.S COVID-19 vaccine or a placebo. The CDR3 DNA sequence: TGTGCCAGCAGCCCGGGGGTTGTCTCTGGAAACACCATATATTTT. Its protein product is CASSPGVVSGNTIYF.